This T cell receptor (beta chain) was recovered during a study of T cell responses to AZD1222 COVID-19 vaccine. Regarding the study as a whole: The donor group comprised mostly white British people and more females; the analysis possibly underestimated clonal diversity. Vaccine-associated CD4 TCRs spanned spike, dominant at 160-218 and 743-854.

The count of this clone is one. What it binds is unknown. CDR3 size: 13 residues. V lost 5 bases and J lost 1, with 11 bases in between. Germline V gene data show CDR1 as GTSNPN and CDR2 as SVGIG (reference sequence). Clones were sequenced by immunoSEQ multiplex PCR, and TCRdb holds only the in-frame ones, with some missing. This table holds 150,000 to 200,000 clones, 85% to 95% found once. The sample was peripheral blood, taken 28 days after the second AZD1222 dose. This rearrangement joins TRBV30 to TRBJ1-1, with TRBD1 as a possible D gene (6 bases). This receptor was taken from an adult who received the AZD1222 COVID-19 vaccine. CDR3 nucleotides: TGTGCCTGGGCGGGACATTCGAACACTGAAGCTTTCTTT. Its translation: CAWAGHSNTEAFF.